These 2 T cell receptor beta chains were sequenced from one sample in a study of blood T cell repertoires in COVID-19. Assay used: immunoSEQ multiplex PCR; TCRdb lists only in-frame clones, some missing. Of about 120,000 clones detected, about 90% appear once; the ten largest clones hold more than 25%. Material: peripheral blood. The receptors originated from a woman in her seventies with acute or convalescent COVID-19.

As to this clone: Other nucleotide sequences from this sample produce the same CDR3. This sequence joins TRBV5-1 and TRBJ1-2, with 7 nucleotides matching TRBD1. The germline V gene encodes CDR1 SGHRS and CDR2 YFSETQ. With V trimmed by 2 bases and J by 2 bases, 3 bases remained unmatched. CDR3 length: 14 amino acids. The CDR3: CASSLGGTNYGYTF. CDR3 nucleotide sequence: TGCGCCAGCAGCTTAGGGGGCACCAACTATGGCTACACCTTC.

This chain links TRBV3-1 (or the pseudogene TRBV3-2) with TRBJ1-1; perhaps TRBD1 as D (6 bases). This CDR3 is built from 14 residues. CDR1 and CDR2 (germline): LGHDT, YNNKEL (reference sequence). The V end lost 4 bases, the J end lost 1 base, and 10 bases lay between the germline ends. DNA of the CDR3: TGTGCCAGCAGCCTCCCACAGGGGAACACTGAAGCTTTCTTT. This encodes CASSLPQGNTEAFF.